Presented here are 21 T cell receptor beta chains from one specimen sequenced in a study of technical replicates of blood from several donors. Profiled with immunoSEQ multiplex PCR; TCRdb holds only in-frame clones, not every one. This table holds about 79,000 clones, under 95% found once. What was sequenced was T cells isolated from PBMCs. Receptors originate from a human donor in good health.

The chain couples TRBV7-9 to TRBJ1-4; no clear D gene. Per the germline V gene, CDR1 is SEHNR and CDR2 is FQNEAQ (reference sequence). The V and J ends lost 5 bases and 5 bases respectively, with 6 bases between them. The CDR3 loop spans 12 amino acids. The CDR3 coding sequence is TGTGCCAGCAGCCAGAGGAATGAAAAACTGTTTTTT. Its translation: CASSQRNEKLFF.

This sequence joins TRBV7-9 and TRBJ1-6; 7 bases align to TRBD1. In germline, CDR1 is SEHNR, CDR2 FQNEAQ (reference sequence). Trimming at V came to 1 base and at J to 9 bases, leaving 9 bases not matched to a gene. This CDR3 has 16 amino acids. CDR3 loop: CASSLGRTGWFSPLHF. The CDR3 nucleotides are TGTGCCAGCAGCTTAGGCCGGACAGGCTGGTTTTCACCCCTCCACTTT.

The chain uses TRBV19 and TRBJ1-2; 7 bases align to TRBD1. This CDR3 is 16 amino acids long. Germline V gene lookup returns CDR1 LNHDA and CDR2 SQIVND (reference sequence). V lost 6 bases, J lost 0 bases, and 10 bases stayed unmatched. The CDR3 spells CASRPQGTFSNYGYTF. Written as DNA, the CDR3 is TGTGCCAGTAGACCACAGGGGACTTTTTCTAACTATGGCTACACCTTC. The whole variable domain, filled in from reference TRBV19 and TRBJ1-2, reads DGGITQSPKYLFRKEGQNVTLSCEQNLNHDAMYWYRQDPGQGLRLIYYSQIVNDFQKGDIAEGYSVSREKKESFPLTVTSAQKNPTAFYLCASRPQGTFSNYGYTFGSGTRLTVV.

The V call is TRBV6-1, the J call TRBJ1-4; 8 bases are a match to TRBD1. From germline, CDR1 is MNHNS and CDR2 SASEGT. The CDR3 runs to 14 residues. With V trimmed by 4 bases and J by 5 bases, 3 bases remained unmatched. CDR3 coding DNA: TGTGCCAGCAGTGGGACAGGGCCGAATGAAAAACTGTTTTTT. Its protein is CASSGTGPNEKLFF.

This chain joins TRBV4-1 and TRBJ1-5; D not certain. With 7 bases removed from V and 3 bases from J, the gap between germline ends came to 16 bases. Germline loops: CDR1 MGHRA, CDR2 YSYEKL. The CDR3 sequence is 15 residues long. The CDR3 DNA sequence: TGCGCCAGCAAACTGTCAAGAGTTTTCAATCAGCCCCAGCATTTT. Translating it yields CASKLSRVFNQPQHF.

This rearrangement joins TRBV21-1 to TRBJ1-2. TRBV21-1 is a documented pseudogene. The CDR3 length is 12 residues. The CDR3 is CAILRGLYGYTF. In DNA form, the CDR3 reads TGTGCCATCCTCCGGGGTCTATATGGCTACACCTTC.

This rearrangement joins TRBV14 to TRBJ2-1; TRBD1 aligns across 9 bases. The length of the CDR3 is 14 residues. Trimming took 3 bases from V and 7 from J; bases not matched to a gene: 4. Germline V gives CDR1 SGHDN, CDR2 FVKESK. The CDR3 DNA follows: TGTGCCAGCAGCCACTGGACAGGGGATAATGAGCAGTTCTTC. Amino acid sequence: CASSHWTGDNEQFF.

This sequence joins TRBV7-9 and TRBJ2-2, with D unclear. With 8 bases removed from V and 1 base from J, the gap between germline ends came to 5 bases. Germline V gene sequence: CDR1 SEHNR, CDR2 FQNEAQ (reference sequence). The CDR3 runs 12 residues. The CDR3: CASRLNTGELFF. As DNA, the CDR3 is TGTGCCAGCCGTTTGAACACCGGGGAGCTGTTTTTT.

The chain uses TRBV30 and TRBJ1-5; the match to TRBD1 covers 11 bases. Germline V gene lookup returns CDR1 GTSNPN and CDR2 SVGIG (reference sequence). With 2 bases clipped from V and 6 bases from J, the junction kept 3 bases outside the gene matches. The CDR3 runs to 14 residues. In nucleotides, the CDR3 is TGTGCCTGGAGTTTCGGGACAGGGGGTCAGCCCCAGCATTTT. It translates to CAWSFGTGGQPQHF.

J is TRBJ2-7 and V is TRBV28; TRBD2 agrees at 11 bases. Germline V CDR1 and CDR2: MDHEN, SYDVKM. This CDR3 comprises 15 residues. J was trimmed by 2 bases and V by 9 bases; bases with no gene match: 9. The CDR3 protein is CASATGTSGTYEQYF. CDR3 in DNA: TGTGCCAGTGCGACCGGGACTAGCGGCACCTACGAGCAGTACTTC.

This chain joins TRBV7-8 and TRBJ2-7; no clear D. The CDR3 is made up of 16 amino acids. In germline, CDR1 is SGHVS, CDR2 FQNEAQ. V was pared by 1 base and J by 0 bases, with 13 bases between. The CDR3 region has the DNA TGTGCCAGCAGCTTAGAGTTCCCCGACTCCTCCTACGAGCAGTACTTC. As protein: CASSLEFPDSSYEQYF.

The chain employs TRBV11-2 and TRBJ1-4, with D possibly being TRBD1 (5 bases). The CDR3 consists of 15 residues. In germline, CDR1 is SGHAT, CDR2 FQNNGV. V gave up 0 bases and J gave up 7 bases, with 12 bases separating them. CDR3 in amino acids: CASSLESLRAEKLFF. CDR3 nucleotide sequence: TGTGCCAGCAGCTTAGAATCTCTCAGGGCTGAAAAACTGTTTTTT.

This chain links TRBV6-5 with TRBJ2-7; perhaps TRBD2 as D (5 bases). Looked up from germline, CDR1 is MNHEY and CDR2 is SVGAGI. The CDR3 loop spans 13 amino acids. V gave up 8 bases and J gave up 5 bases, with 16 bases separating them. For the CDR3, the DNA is TGTGCCAGCGCGAGGGATACGTTCGACGAGCAGTACTTC. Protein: CASARDTFDEQYF.

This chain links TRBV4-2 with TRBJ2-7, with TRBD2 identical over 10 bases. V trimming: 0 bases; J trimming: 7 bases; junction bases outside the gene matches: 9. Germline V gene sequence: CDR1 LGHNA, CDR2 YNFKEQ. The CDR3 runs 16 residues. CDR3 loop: CASSQDEASGSQEQYF. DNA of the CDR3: TGTGCCAGCAGCCAAGATGAGGCTAGCGGGAGCCAAGAGCAGTACTTC.

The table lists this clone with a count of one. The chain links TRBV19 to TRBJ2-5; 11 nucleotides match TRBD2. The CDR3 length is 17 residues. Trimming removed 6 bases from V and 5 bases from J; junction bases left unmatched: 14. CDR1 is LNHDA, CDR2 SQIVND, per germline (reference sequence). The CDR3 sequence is CASRSGSGGAYIETQYF. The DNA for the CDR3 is TGTGCCAGTAGATCGGGTAGCGGGGGGGCCTATATTGAGACCCAGTACTTC.

CDR3 in DNA: TGTGCCAGCAGCTTTTTAGCGGTTTCCTACAATGAGCAGTTCTTC. Amino acid sequence: CASSFLAVSYNEQFF. J is TRBJ2-1 and V is TRBV5-4, with a possible D match to TRBD2 (6 bases). The CDR3 length is 15 residues. Trimming left V 2 bases short and J 1 base short, with 10 bases between. Germline CDR1 and CDR2: SGHNT and YYREEE (reference sequence).

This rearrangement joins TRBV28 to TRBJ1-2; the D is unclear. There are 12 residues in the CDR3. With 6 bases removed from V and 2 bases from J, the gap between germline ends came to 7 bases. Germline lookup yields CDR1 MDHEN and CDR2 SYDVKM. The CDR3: CASRFRNYGYTF. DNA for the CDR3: TGTGCCAGCAGATTCCGGAACTATGGCTACACCTTC.

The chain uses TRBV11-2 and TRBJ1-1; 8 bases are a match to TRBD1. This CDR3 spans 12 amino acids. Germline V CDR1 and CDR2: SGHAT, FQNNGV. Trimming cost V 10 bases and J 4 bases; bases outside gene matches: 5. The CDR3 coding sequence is TGTGCCACCACAGGGGGTGGCACTGAAGCTTTCTTT. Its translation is CATTGGGTEAFF.

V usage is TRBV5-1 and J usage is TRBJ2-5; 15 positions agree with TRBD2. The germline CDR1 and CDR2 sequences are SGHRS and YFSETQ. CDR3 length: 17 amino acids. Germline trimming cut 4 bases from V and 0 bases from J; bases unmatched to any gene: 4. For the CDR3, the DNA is TGCGCCAGCAGCAAGGGACTAGCGGGGGGTTACCAAGAGACCCAGTACTTC. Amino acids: CASSKGLAGGYQETQYF.

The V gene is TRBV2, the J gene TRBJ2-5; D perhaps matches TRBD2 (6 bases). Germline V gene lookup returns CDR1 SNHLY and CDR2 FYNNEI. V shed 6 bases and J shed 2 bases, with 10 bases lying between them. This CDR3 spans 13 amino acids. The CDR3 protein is CASREGQQETQYF. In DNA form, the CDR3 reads TGTGCCAGCAGGGAGGGGCAGCAAGAGACCCAGTACTTC.

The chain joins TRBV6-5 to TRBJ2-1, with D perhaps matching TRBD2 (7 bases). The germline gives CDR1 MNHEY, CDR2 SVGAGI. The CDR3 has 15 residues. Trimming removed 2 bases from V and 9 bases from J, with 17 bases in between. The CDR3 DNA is TGTGCCAGCAGTTACGAGGGGGGGCCGTTGTTTGAGCAGTTCTTC. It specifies CASSYEGGPLFEQFF.